Described below is a single T cell receptor beta chain sequence and its context. No antigen is known for it. CDR3 length: 15 residues. Assay used: immunoSEQ multiplex PCR; TCRdb lists only in-frame clones, some missing. The sample lists around 150 clones, 82% seen once, with about 9.4% in the top ten. The data belong to a study of CXCR4 blockade with PD-1 therapy in pancreatic cancer. Overall study results and limits: Frequent tumor clones were encoded by many distinct rearrangements, suggesting shared antigens. Without paired alpha-beta data, shared specificity of dominant clones is unconfirmed. Tumors were clonally expanded, mean around 0.14 versus 0.05 in healthy blood.

The receptor comes from a human donor with pancreatic ductal adenocarcinoma. This chain uses TRBV7-5 with TRBJ2-1; whether TRBD2, the table's D call, matches the DNA was not checked. TRBV7-5 is described as a pseudogene. This material consisted of tumor tissue, taken before culture. CDR3 in DNA: TGTGCCAGCAGTTTTAGCGGATCCTGGTTCTATGAGCAGTTCTTC. It translates to CASSFSGSWFYEQFF.